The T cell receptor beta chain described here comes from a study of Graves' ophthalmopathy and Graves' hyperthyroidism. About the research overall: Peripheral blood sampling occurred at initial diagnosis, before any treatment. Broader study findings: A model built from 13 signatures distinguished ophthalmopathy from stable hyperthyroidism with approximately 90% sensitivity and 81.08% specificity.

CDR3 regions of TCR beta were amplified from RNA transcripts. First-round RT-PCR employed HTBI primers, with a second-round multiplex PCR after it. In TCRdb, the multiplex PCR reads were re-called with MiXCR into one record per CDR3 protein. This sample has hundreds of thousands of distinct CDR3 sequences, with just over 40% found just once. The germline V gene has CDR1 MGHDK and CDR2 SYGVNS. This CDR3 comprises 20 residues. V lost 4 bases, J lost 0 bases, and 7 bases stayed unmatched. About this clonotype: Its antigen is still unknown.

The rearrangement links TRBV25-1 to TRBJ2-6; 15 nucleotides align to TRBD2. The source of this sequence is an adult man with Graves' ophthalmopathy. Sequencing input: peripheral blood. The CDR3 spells CASSVGLAGGPHSGANVLTF. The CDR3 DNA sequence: TGTGCCAGCAGTGTGGGACTAGCGGGAGGTCCCCACTCTGGGGCCAACGTCCTGACTTTC.